Following are 5 T cell receptor beta chains from one sample sequenced in a study of shared clonotypes between healthy human individuals. Only in-frame clones appear in the TCRdb table, and some are missing; sequencing was by immunoSEQ multiplex PCR. The table lists under 1,100,000 clones, around three quarters of them singletons. The sample consisted of memory CD4+ T cells from PBMCs. Noted subset: CD45RA-negative fraction. All receptors derive from a man between 18 and 35 years old in good health. Some clones in this sample may be carry-over from other donors' samples.

The genes are TRBV6-6 and TRBJ2-7, with D uncertain. The germline gives CDR1 MNHNY, CDR2 SVGAGI (reference sequence). This CDR3 region has 14 residues. Trimming cost V 6 bases and J 0 bases, with 12 bases left between them. The CDR3 DNA reads as TGTGCCAGCAGCCAACAGAAGAGCTCCTACGAGCAGTACTTC. The encoded protein is CASSQQKSSYEQYF.

To note about this clone: The sample carries other DNA sequences with the same CDR3. V is TRBV10-1 and J is TRBJ1-5; 11 bases fit TRBD1. This CDR3 is built from 18 residues. From germline, CDR1 is WNHNN and CDR2 SYGVQD (reference sequence). The junction had 14 bases not matched to a gene; V was cut back by 7 bases and J by 3 bases. The DNA of the CDR3 is TGCGCCAGCAATCGTCACCTACCGGGACAGGGGGACAATCAGCCCCAGCATTTT. Translating gives CASNRHLPGQGDNQPQHF.

The table lists this clone with a count of one. The sample carries other DNA sequences with the same CDR3. The V call is TRBV28, the J call TRBJ2-7; D not certain. This CDR3 spans 13 amino acids. Per the germline V gene, CDR1 is MDHEN and CDR2 is SYDVKM. Trimming left V 5 bases short and J 4 bases short, with 12 bases between. In DNA form, the CDR3 reads TGTGCCAGCAGTCCCCCTGGGCGGTACGAGCAGTACTTC. This gives the protein CASSPPGRYEQYF.

The genes are TRBV7-9 and TRBJ2-7; 8 nucleotides match TRBD2. V dropped 4 bases and J dropped 2; count of bases not matched to a gene: 10. Germline V gene sequence: CDR1 SEHNR, CDR2 FQNEAQ (reference sequence). This CDR3 is built from 16 residues. In DNA form, the CDR3 reads TGTGCCAGCAGCTCGGCCCTCCCGGGAGGGCCCTACGAGCAGTACTTC. Translating gives CASSSALPGGPYEQYF.

The V call is TRBV28, the J call TRBJ1-1; TRBD1 is a possible D gene (6 bases). Deletions cut 5 bases from V and 2 bases from J, with 15 bases between. CDR3 length: 15 amino acids. In germline, CDR1 is MDHEN, CDR2 SYDVKM. The CDR3 sequence is CASSPLRGTNTEAFF. In DNA form, the CDR3 reads TGTGCCAGCAGTCCCCTCAGGGGCACCAACACTGAAGCTTTCTTT.